Shown below are 7 T cell receptor beta chains from a single sample sequenced in a study of blood T cell repertoires in COVID-19. Produced via immunoSEQ multiplex PCR; TCRdb's table is partial and in-frame only. The repertoire has 75,000 to 90,000 clones, approximately 89% of them found once; the top ten carry 8.5% to 14%. Sample: peripheral blood. The receptors derive from an elderly man with acute or convalescent COVID-19.

V usage is TRBV24-1 and J usage is TRBJ1-2, with no clear D. Looked up from germline, CDR1 is KGHDR and CDR2 is SFDVKD. V was cut by 3 bases and J by 4 bases, with 20 bases left in between. The CDR3 has 17 amino acids. The CDR3 coding sequence is TGTGCCACCAGTGATGAACACCAGCGGGCGCGGGGCTATGGCTACACCTTC. As protein: CATSDEHQRARGYGYTF.

This clone was seen more than once but under ten times. The chain employs TRBV9 and TRBJ1-1; 7 bases map to TRBD1. Trimming removed 3 bases from V and 4 bases from J; junction bases left unmatched: 12. The germline CDR1 and CDR2 sequences are SGDLS and YYNGEE. The CDR3 totals 16 residues. This chain's CDR3 is CASSEPGQNLGTEAFF. CDR3 nucleotide sequence: TGTGCCAGCAGCGAGCCGGGACAGAATTTGGGCACTGAAGCTTTCTTT. Full variable domain (rest looked up from reference TRBV9 and TRBJ1-1): DSGVTQTPKHLITATGQRVTLRCSPRSGDLSVYWYQQSLDQGLQFLIQYYNGEERAKGNILERFSAQQFPDLHSELNLSSLELGDSALYFCASSEPGQNLGTEAFFGQGTRLTVV.

As concerns this clone: A read error may produce the germline difference seen at one junction end. This chain uses TRBV3-1 (or the pseudogene TRBV3-2) with TRBJ2-3; 13 nucleotides align to TRBD2. CDR1 and CDR2 (germline): LGHDT, YNNKEL (reference sequence). CDR3 length equals 13 residues. CDR3 DNA: TGTGCCAGCAGCCAGGATACTAGCGGGAGGGCGGATTTT. It yields the protein CASSQDTSGRADF.

This rearrangement joins TRBV4-1 to TRBJ2-1; 7 bases align to TRBD1. Germline CDR1 and CDR2: MGHRA and YSYEKL. The junction had 4 bases not matched to a gene; V was cut back by 3 bases and J by 5 bases. The CDR3 is 14 residues long. The CDR3 coding sequence is TGCGCCAGCAGCCAGACGACAGGGAACAATGAGCAGTTCTTC. Protein sequence: CASSQTTGNNEQFF.

This clone was seen once. CDR3 sequence: CASSPFSGSGNTIYF. The DNA for the CDR3 is TGTGCCAGCAGCCCCTTTTCAGGGTCAGGAAACACCATATATTTT. This sequence joins TRBV3-1 (or the pseudogene TRBV3-2) and TRBJ1-3, with D possibly being TRBD1 (5 bases). CDR1 and CDR2 (germline): LGHDT, YNNKEL (reference sequence). V shed 4 bases and J shed 4 bases, with 14 bases lying between them. The CDR3 loop spans 15 amino acids.

This clone appeared a few times. The V call is TRBV2, the J call TRBJ2-7; TRBD1 agrees at 7 bases. Germline V gene sequence: CDR1 SNHLY, CDR2 FYNNEI. V shed 5 bases and J 2 bases; nucleotides not matched to a gene: 9. CDR3 size: 15 residues. The CDR3 protein is CASSSQQGPPYEQYF. CDR3 DNA: TGTGCCAGCAGTTCTCAACAGGGGCCTCCCTACGAGCAGTACTTC. Looking up the rest from reference TRBV2 and TRBJ2-7 gives the full variable domain: EPEVTQTPSHQVTQMGQEVILRCVPISNHLYFYWYRQILGQKVEFLVSFYNNEISEKSEIFDDQFSVERPDGSNFTLKIRSTKLEDSAMYFCASSSQQGPPYEQYFGPGTRLTVT.

CDR3 nucleotide sequence: TGCGCCAGCAGCTCGGAACCTAGAGGTGAGCAGTTCTTC. As protein: CASSSEPRGEQFF. This chain connects TRBV5-1 to TRBJ2-1; D unresolved. Germline CDR1 reads SGHRS; CDR2 reads YFSETQ. The CDR3 extends over 13 amino acids. Trimming took off 3 bases at V and 9 bases at J, with 13 bases between the two ends. Combining the CDR3 with reference TRBV5-1 and TRBJ2-1 gives the whole variable domain KAGVTQTPRYLIKTRGQQVTLSCSPISGHRSVSWYQQTPGQGLQFLFEYFSETQRNKGNFPGRFSGRQFSNSRSEMNVSTLELGDSALYLCASSSEPRGEQFFGPGTRLTVL.